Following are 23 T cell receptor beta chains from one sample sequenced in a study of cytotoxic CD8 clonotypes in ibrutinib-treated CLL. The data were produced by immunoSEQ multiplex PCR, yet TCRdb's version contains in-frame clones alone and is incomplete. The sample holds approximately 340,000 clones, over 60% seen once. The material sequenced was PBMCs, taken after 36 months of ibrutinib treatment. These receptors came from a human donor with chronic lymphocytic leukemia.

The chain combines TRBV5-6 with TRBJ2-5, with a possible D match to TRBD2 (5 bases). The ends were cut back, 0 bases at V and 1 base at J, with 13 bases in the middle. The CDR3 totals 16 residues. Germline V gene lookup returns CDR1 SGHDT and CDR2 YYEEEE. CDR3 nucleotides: TGTGCCAGCAGCTTGGTACCCCCGGAGGCCCAAGAGACCCAGTACTTC. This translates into CASSLVPPEAQETQYF.

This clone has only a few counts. The CDR3 bases are TGCGCCAGCAGCCAAGATAGCCGGGTGAAGTCTAATGAAAAACTGTTTTTT. Its translation is CASSQDSRVKSNEKLFF. This rearrangement joins TRBV4-1 to TRBJ1-4, with D unclear. The ends were cut back, 0 bases at V and 3 bases at J, with 14 bases in the middle. The CDR3 runs 17 residues. From germline, CDR1 is MGHRA and CDR2 YSYEKL.

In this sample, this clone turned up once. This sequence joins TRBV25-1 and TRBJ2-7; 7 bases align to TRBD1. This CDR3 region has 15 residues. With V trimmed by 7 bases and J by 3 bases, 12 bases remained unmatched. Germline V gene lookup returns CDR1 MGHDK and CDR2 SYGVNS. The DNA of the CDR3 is TGTGCCAGCAAGTTCCCGGTCGACAGGGACTACGAGCAGTACTTC. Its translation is CASKFPVDRDYEQYF.

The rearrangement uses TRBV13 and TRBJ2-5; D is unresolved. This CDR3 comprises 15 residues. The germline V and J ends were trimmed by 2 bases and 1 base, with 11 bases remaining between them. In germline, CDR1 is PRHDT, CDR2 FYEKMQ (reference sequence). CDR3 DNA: TGTGCCAGCAGCTTAAAAGTGTATTCCCAAGAGACCCAGTACTTC. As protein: CASSLKVYSQETQYF.

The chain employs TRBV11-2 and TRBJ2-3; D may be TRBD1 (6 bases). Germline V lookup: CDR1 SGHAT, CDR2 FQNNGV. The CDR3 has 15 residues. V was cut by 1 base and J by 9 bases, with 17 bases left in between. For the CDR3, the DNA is TGTGCCAGCAGCTTAGTTCCGGACAGCGCCCAAACGCAGTATTTT. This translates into CASSLVPDSAQTQYF.

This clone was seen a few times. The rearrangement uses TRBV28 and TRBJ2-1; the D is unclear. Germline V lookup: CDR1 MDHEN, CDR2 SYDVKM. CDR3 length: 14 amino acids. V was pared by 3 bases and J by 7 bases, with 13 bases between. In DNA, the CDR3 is TGTGCCAGCAGTTTCGGTACAGTGAAAAATGAGCAGTTCTTC. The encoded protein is CASSFGTVKNEQFF.

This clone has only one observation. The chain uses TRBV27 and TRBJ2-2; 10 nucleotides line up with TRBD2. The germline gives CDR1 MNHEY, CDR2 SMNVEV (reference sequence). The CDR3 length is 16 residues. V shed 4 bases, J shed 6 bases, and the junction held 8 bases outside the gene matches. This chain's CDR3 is CASSSVLAGVAGELFF. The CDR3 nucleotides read TGTGCCAGCAGTTCCGTCCTAGCGGGAGTTGCCGGGGAGCTGTTTTTT.

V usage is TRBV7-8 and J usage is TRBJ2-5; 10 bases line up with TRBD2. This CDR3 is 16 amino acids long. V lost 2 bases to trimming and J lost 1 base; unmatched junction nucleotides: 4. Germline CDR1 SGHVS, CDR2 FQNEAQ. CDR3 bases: TGTGCCAGCAGCTTATGGTCTAGCGGGAGCCAAGAGACCCAGTACTTC. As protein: CASSLWSSGSQETQYF.

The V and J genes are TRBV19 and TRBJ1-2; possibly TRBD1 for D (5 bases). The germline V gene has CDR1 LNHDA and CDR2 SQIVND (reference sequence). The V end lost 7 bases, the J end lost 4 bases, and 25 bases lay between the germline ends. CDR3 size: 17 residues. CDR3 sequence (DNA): TGTGCCAGTATCATACCCCTAGGTAAGGGGCGCGGCTATGGCTACACCTTC. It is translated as CASIIPLGKGRGYGYTF.

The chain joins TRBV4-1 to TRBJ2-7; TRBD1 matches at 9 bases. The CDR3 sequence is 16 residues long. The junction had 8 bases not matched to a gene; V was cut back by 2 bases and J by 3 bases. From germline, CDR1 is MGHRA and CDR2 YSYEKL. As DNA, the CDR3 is TGCGCCAGCAGCCAAAAAACCGGGACAGGGATCTACGAGCAGTACTTC. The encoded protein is CASSQKTGTGIYEQYF.

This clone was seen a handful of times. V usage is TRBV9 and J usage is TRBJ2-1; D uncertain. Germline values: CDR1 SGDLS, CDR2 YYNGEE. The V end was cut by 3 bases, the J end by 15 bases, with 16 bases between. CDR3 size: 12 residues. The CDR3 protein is CASSDENSFLFF. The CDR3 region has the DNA TGTGCCAGCAGCGATGAAAACAGCTTCCTGTTCTTC.

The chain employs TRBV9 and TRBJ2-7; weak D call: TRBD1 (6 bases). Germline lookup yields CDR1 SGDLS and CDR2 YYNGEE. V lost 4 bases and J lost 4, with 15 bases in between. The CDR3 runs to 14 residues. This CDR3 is CASSPGDIFYEQYF. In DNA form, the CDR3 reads TGTGCCAGCAGCCCCGGGGACATCTTTTACGAGCAGTACTTC.

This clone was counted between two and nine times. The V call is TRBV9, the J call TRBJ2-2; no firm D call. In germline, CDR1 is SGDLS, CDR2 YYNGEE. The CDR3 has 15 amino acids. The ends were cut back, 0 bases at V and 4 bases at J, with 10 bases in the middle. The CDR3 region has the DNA TGTGCCAGCAGCGTAGCTTTGGATTTCACCGGGGAGCTGTTTTTT. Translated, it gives CASSVALDFTGELFF.

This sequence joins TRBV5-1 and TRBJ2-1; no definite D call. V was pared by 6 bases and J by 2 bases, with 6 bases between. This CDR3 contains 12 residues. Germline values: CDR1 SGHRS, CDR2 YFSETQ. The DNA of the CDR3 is TGCGCCAGCAAGCAAACCTACAATGAGCAGTTCTTC. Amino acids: CASKQTYNEQFF.

The CDR3 sequence is CASSRTGLSYEQYF. The CDR3 nucleotides are TGTGCCAGCAGCCGGACAGGCCTTTCCTACGAGCAGTACTTC. The chain has TRBV6-5 and TRBJ2-7, with 7 bases identical to TRBD1. Germline lookup yields CDR1 MNHEY and CDR2 SVGAGI. This CDR3 region has 14 residues. J was trimmed by 1 base and V by 6 bases; bases with no gene match: 6.

The CDR3 region has the DNA TGTGCCAGCAGCCCCCGCGGGGGGCCCCTTTACTACGAGCAGTACTTC. This codes for CASSPRGGPLYYEQYF. This chain links TRBV7-9 with TRBJ2-7, with 8 bases that match TRBD2. The trim removed 5 bases at V and 3 bases at J, leaving 12 bases unmatched. The CDR3 is 16 residues long. The germline V gene has CDR1 SEHNR and CDR2 FQNEAQ (reference sequence).

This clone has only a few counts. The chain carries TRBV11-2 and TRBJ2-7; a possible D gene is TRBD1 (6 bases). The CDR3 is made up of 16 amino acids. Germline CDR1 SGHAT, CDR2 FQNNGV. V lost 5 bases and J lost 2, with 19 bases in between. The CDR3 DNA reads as TGTGCCAGCAGCACAGGGAAGGGGCGAGGGGCCTACGAGCAGTACTTC. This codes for CASSTGKGRGAYEQYF.

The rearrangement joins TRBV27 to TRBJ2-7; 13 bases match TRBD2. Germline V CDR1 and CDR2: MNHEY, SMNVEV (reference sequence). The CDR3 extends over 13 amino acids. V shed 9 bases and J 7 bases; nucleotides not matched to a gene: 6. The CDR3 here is CASRTSGSREQYF. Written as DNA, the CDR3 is TGTGCCAGTCGGACTAGCGGGAGCCGAGAGCAGTACTTC.

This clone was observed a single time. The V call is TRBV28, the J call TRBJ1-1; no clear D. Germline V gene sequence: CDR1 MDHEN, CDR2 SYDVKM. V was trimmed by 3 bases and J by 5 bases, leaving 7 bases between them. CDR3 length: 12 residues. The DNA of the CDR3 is TGTGCCAGCAGTTTGGTTGGTACTGAAGCTTTCTTT. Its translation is CASSLVGTEAFF.

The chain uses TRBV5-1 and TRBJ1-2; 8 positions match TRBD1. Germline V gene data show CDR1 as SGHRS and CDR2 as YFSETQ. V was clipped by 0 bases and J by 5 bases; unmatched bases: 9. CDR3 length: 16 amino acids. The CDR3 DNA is TGCGCCAGCAGCTTGGCGTCAGGACAGGGTAGTTATGGCTACACCTTC. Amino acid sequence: CASSLASGQGSYGYTF.

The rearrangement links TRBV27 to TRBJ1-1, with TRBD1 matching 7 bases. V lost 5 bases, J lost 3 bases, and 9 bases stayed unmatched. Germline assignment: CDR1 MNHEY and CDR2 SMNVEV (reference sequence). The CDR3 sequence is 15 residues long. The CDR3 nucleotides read TGTGCCAGCAGTACCCTCAGGGGGACGGACACTGAAGCTTTCTTT. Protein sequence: CASSTLRGTDTEAFF.

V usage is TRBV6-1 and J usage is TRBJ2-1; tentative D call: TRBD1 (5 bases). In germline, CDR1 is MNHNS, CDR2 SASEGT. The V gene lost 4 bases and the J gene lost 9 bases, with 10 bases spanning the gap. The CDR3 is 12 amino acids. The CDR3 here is CASSVQGPEQFF. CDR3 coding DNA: TGTGCCAGCAGTGTCCAGGGTCCTGAGCAGTTCTTC.

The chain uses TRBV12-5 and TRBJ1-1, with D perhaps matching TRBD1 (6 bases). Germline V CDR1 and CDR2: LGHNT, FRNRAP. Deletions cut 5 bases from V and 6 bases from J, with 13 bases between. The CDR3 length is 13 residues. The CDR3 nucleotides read TGTGCTAGTGGTGAATCGGGACACCCTGAAGCTTTCTTT. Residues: CASGESGHPEAFF.